These 27 T cell receptor beta chains originate from one sample sequenced in a study of shared clonotypes between healthy human individuals. Assay used: immunoSEQ multiplex PCR; TCRdb lists only in-frame clones, some missing. The sample holds approximately 87,000 clones; 60% to 80% are singletons and the top ten take around 50%. Material for sequencing was memory CD8+ T cells sorted from blood. Sample subset: CD45RO+ cells pooled with CCR7-negative TemRA cells. The receptor source for this set is a man aged 25 to 45 in good health.

This clone has just a few counts. The chain carries TRBV21-1 and TRBJ2-7; TRBD1, the table's D call, lacks a check against the DNA. TRBV21-1 is recorded as a pseudogene. The CDR3 runs 14 residues. CDR3 protein: CASSKVRQGSEQYF. The CDR3 coding sequence is TGTGCCAGCAGCAAAGTACGACAGGGCTCCGAGCAGTACTTC.

This clone was seen only once. This chain links TRBV7-4 with TRBJ1-3; D is unresolved. The CDR3 is 18 amino acids. The germline CDR1 and CDR2 sequences are SGHVT and SQSDAQ. The V and J ends lost 6 bases and 2 bases respectively, with 23 bases between them. The CDR3 is CASSAAGKVKTTGNTIYF. In nucleotides, the CDR3 is TGTGCCAGCAGTGCGGCGGGGAAGGTCAAAACTACTGGAAACACCATATATTTT.

The chain carries TRBV7-3 and TRBJ2-1, with D tentatively TRBD2 (5 bases). V was cut by 2 bases and J by 6 bases, with 11 bases left in between. Germline assignment: CDR1 SGHTA and CDR2 FQGTGA. The CDR3 runs to 14 residues. This CDR3 is CASSLSLVGNEQFF. CDR3 nucleotides: TGTGCCAGCAGCTTATCACTAGTCGGCAATGAGCAGTTCTTC.

The chain carries TRBV25-1 and TRBJ2-1; 7 nucleotides align to TRBD2. The germline gives CDR1 MGHDK, CDR2 SYGVNS. This CDR3 has 16 residues. Trimming at V came to 6 bases and at J to 3 bases, leaving 11 bases not matched to a gene. CDR3 bases: TGTGCCAGCAGCGGTCGAGCACTAGCGATCTACAATGAGCAGTTCTTC. This sequence encodes CASSGRALAIYNEQFF.

The genes are TRBV7-3 and TRBJ2-1, with D possibly matching TRBD2 (6 bases). The germline V gene encodes CDR1 SGHTA and CDR2 FQGTGA. Trimming stripped 6 bases from V and 6 bases from J, with 24 bases between. CDR3 length: 17 residues. CDR3 sequence reads: CASSPSFGSPKGNEQFF. CDR3 DNA sequence: TGTGCCAGCAGTCCTTCGTTCGGGAGCCCTAAGGGCAATGAGCAGTTCTTC.

This clone came up a few times. The J gene is TRBJ2-7, the V gene TRBV25-1; no firm D call. Trimming removed 4 bases at V and 8 bases at J, with 12 bases between. The CDR3 is made up of 12 amino acids. Germline CDR1 reads MGHDK; CDR2 reads SYGVNS. The CDR3 region has the DNA TGTGCCAGCAGTGGCGAGGTTGAAAAGCAGTACTTC. This gives the protein CASSGEVEKQYF.

The chain carries TRBV29-1 and TRBJ1-1, with D tentatively TRBD1 (5 bases). The CDR3 runs to 14 residues. V gave up 5 bases and J gave up 5 bases, with 18 bases separating them. CDR1 and CDR2 (germline): SQVTM, ANQGSEA. The CDR3 coding sequence is TGCAGCGTTAGGGAGGCAGGGTTGGGGACTGAAGCTTTCTTT. Translating it yields CSVREAGLGTEAFF.

As to this clone: With a far larger clone one base away, a read error is the likely cause. The gene calls are TRBV11-1 and TRBJ2-4; D is possibly TRBD2 (7 bases). CDR3 length equals 14 residues. Germline CDR1 and CDR2: SGHAT and FQDESV (reference sequence). V lost 8 bases to trimming and J lost 8 bases, with 19 bases between them. CDR3 nucleotides: TGTGCCAGCCGCCAGGGGCTGGGGGGGGACATTCAGTACTTC. As protein: CASRQGLGGDIQYF.

The chain joins TRBV5-8 to TRBJ1-2, with D tentatively TRBD1 (5 bases). Deletions cut 0 bases from V and 2 bases from J, with 11 bases between. This CDR3 contains 15 residues. The V gene's germline CDR1 is SGHTS and CDR2 YDEGEE. As DNA, the CDR3 is TGTGCCAGCAGCTTGGCCTTTGGACACAACTATGGCTACACCTTC. Translated, it gives CASSLAFGHNYGYTF.

V gene TRBV27 combines with J gene TRBJ2-2; D unclear. In germline, CDR1 is MNHEY, CDR2 SMNVEV (reference sequence). The germline V and J ends were trimmed by 5 bases and 0 bases, with 4 bases remaining between them. CDR3 length equals 13 residues. The DNA for the CDR3 is TGTGCCAGCAGTCCATCGAACACCGGGGAGCTGTTTTTT. Protein sequence: CASSPSNTGELFF.

The chain combines TRBV6-5 with TRBJ2-1; D gene unclear. Germline loops: CDR1 MNHEY, CDR2 SVGAGI. V lost 2 bases, J lost 2 bases, and 4 bases lay in between. This CDR3 comprises 13 residues. CDR3 amino acids: CASSYRPYNEQFF. CDR3 coding DNA: TGTGCCAGCAGTTACAGGCCCTACAATGAGCAGTTCTTC.

The chain carries TRBV15 and TRBJ2-5; maybe TRBD2 (7 bases). The CDR3 is made up of 17 amino acids. Germline-derived CDR1 and CDR2 are LNHNV and YYDKDF (reference sequence). Trimming shortened V by 5 bases and J by 11 bases, and 30 bases separated the two germline ends. The CDR3 loop reads CATSSRERDIMIGGQYF. The CDR3 coding sequence is TGTGCCACCAGCTCCCGGGAGCGGGACATTATGATCGGTGGACAGTACTTC.

The V call is TRBV29-1, the J call TRBJ2-1; no clear D gene. CDR3 length: 14 residues. The germline V gene encodes CDR1 SQVTM and CDR2 ANQGSEA. V lost 0 bases and J 3 bases, leaving 9 bases between the germline ends. The CDR3 loop is CSVEDLTSYNEQFF. The CDR3, as DNA: TGCAGCGTTGAAGATTTGACAAGCTACAATGAGCAGTTCTTC.

This clone is a singleton in its sample. The chain employs TRBV7-2 and TRBJ2-1; 8 bases agree with TRBD1. Trimming at V came to 5 bases and at J to 5 bases, leaving 11 bases not matched to a gene. Germline V CDR1 and CDR2: SGHTA, FQGNSA. The CDR3 has 16 amino acids. This CDR3 reads CASSPRDRGQDNEQFF. In DNA, the CDR3 is TGTGCCAGCAGCCCGCGAGACAGGGGCCAGGACAATGAGCAGTTCTTC.

This chain connects TRBV7-9 to TRBJ2-3; 13 bases align to TRBD2. J lost 2 bases, V lost 2 bases, and 10 bases had no gene match. The germline gives CDR1 SEHNR, CDR2 FQNEAQ (reference sequence). The CDR3 loop spans 19 amino acids. DNA of the CDR3: TGTGCCAGCAGCTTAAGACTAGCGGGAGGACTTGGGGCCACAGATACGCAGTATTTT. Translation: CASSLRLAGGLGATDTQYF.

As for this clone: The sample has other DNA sequences that encode this CDR3 too. The chain uses TRBV29-1 and TRBJ2-2; 8 bases are a match to TRBD2. Germline CDR1 and CDR2: SQVTM and ANQGSEA. Trimming took 6 bases from V and 3 from J; bases not matched to a gene: 3. This CDR3 comprises 13 residues. The CDR3 sequence: CSVGAGDTGELFF. The CDR3 bases are TGCAGCGTCGGAGCGGGGGACACCGGGGAGCTGTTTTTT.

The chain joins TRBV20-1 to TRBJ2-7; D is undetermined. This CDR3 spans 11 amino acids. Trimming removed 0 bases at V and 5 bases at J, with 5 bases between. Germline CDR1 DFQATT, CDR2 SNEGSKA (reference sequence). The CDR3 coding sequence is TGCAGTGCTAGAGACCCGGACGAGCAGTACTTC. Amino acids: CSARDPDEQYF.

V usage is TRBV7-3 and J usage is TRBJ2-7, with D possibly matching TRBD2 (6 bases). V gave up 3 bases and J gave up 3 bases, with 9 bases separating them. The CDR3 is 13 amino acids. Germline V CDR1 and CDR2: SGHTA, FQGTGA. This CDR3 reads CASSLGGGYEQYF. As DNA, the CDR3 is TGTGCCAGCAGCTTGGGGGGTGGCTACGAGCAGTACTTC.

A note on this clone: This same CDR3 is encoded by further DNA sequences in the sample. The chain is built from TRBV25-1 and TRBJ2-7, with a weak D call TRBD1 (5 bases). The CDR3 contains 13 residues. Germline lookup yields CDR1 MGHDK and CDR2 SYGVNS. Between the trimmed V and J ends, which lost 2 bases and 4 bases, there was a span of 9 bases. The CDR3 DNA is TGTGCCAGCAGTGAAGGGGCCTCGTACGAGCAGTACTTC. Protein: CASSEGASYEQYF.

The gene calls are TRBV10-3 and TRBJ1-1; 7 bases match TRBD1. Germline V gives CDR1 ENHRY, CDR2 SYGVKD. CDR3 size: 14 residues. The trim removed 6 bases at V and 4 bases at J, leaving 8 bases unmatched. The CDR3 nucleotides read TGTGCCATCAGAGGGGGGGAGGGGGCCACTGAAGCTTTCTTT. It yields the protein CAIRGGEGATEAFF.

This clone was seen a few times. The V gene is TRBV5-3, the J gene TRBJ1-5, with a tentative D call TRBD1 (6 bases). TRBV5-3 qualifies as an ORF whose function is uncertain. The V gene lost 0 bases and the J gene lost 2 bases, with 6 bases spanning the gap. The CDR3 has 14 residues. CDR3 in DNA: TGTGCCAGAAGCTTGGACAGGGGCAATCAGCCCCAGCATTTT. Its protein product is CARSLDRGNQPQHF.

This clone appeared a few times. This chain joins TRBV7-2 and TRBJ2-1, with D uncertain. This CDR3 is 13 amino acids long. Germline assignment: CDR1 SGHTA and CDR2 FQGNSA. Trimming left V 2 bases short and J 4 bases short, with 6 bases between. For the CDR3, the DNA is TGTGCCAGCAGCTTACAGGTTTACAATGAGCAGTTCTTC. Protein: CASSLQVYNEQFF. Full variable domain (remainder filled in from reference TRBV7-2 and TRBJ2-1): GAGVSQSPSNKVTEKGKDVELRCDPISGHTALYWYRQSLGQGLEFLIYFQGNSAPDKSGLPSDRFSAERTGGSVSTLTIQRTQQEDSAVYLCASSLQVYNEQFFGPGTRLTVL.

The rearrangement joins TRBV5-6 to TRBJ1-5; D gene uncertain. V lost 0 bases to trimming and J lost 4 bases, with 2 bases between them. The germline V gene encodes CDR1 SGHDT and CDR2 YYEEEE. The CDR3 is made up of 12 amino acids. The DNA of the CDR3 is TGTGCCAGCAGCTTGGTGAATCAGCCCCAGCATTTT. This translates into CASSLVNQPQHF. Looking up the rest from reference TRBV5-6 and TRBJ1-5 gives the full variable domain: DAGVTQSPTHLIKTRGQQVTLRCSPKSGHDTVSWYQQALGQGPQFIFQYYEEEERQRGNFPDRFSGHQFPNYSSELNVNALLLGDSALYLCASSLVNQPQHFGDGTRLSIL.

V is TRBV5-1 and J is TRBJ1-1; maybe TRBD1 (5 bases). V was clipped by 5 bases and J by 4 bases, with 15 bases between them. Germline values: CDR1 SGHRS, CDR2 YFSETQ. There are 14 residues in the CDR3. This chain's CDR3 is CASSSGLGITEAFF. Written as DNA, the CDR3 is TGCGCCAGCAGTTCAGGGTTGGGTATCACTGAAGCTTTCTTT.

In this sample, this clone turned up a few times. The chain couples TRBV19 to TRBJ1-5, with D unresolved. The CDR3 is 13 amino acids. The germline V gene encodes CDR1 LNHDA and CDR2 SQIVND (reference sequence). Trimming removed 3 bases from V and 7 bases from J, with 10 bases in between. As DNA, the CDR3 is TGTGCCAGTAGTATCGGGGAGTGGCAGCCCCAGCATTTT. Its protein is CASSIGEWQPQHF.

This clone was seen only a few times. The V call is TRBV5-5, the J call TRBJ2-7; D gene unclear. Germline-derived CDR1 and CDR2 are SGHKS and YYEKEE (reference sequence). The CDR3 sequence is 13 residues long. Trimming removed 10 bases from V and 0 bases from J, with 14 bases in between. The CDR3 region is CAVQREDSYEQYF. For the CDR3, the DNA is TGTGCCGTGCAGAGAGAGGACTCCTACGAGCAGTACTTC. The variable domain in full, completed from reference TRBV5-5 and TRBJ2-7, reads DAGVTQSPTHLIKTRGQQVTLRCSPISGHKSVSWYQQVLGQGPQFIFQYYEKEERGRGNFPDRFSARQFPNYSSELNVNALLLGDSALYLCAVQREDSYEQYFGPGTRLTVT.

The chain carries TRBV25-1 and TRBJ1-1; 10 bases fit TRBD1. The V gene end was trimmed by 2 bases and the J gene end by 3 bases; junction bases not matched to a gene: 3. This CDR3 comprises 15 residues. The germline CDR1 and CDR2 sequences are MGHDK and SYGVNS. The CDR3 reads CASSERGTGDTEAFF. DNA of the CDR3: TGTGCCAGCAGTGAAAGGGGGACAGGGGACACTGAAGCTTTCTTT.